The entry below describes one TCR beta chain. The data were obtained in a study of shared clonotypes between healthy human individuals. Every unsorted PBMC PCR replicate was loaded with roughly 0.3 ug DNA, around 30,000 T cell genomes. TCRdb's table, derived via immunoSEQ multiplex PCR, lists solely in-frame clones and lacks some. The table has about 490,000 clones, approximately 80% seen once. This TCR was sampled from a woman aged 40 to 50 in good health. Some clones in this sample may be carry-over from other donors' samples. Sequenced input: PBMCs.

CDR3 DNA sequence: TGTGCCAGCAGTCTCATGGATGCCTACAATGAGCAGTTCTTC. The encoded protein is CASSLMDAYNEQFF. The rearrangement uses TRBV6-6 and TRBJ2-1; no clear D gene. V was pared by 5 bases and J by 2 bases, with 10 bases between. The CDR3 runs to 14 residues. Germline V gene sequence: CDR1 MNHNY, CDR2 SVGAGI (reference sequence).